The 14 T cell receptor beta chains below were found in one sample sequenced in a study of cytomegalovirus exposure and HLA in healthy donors. The PCR had 60 Vbeta and 13 Jbeta primers. Clones were sequenced by immunoSEQ multiplex PCR, and TCRdb holds only the in-frame ones, with some missing. The repertoire holds fewer than 150,000 clones, with around 82% as singletons. What was sequenced was PBMCs. Source of these receptors: a man aged 35 to 55 in good health and CMV-seropositive.

This chain uses TRBV4-1 with TRBJ2-7; 14 nucleotides align to TRBD2. The CDR3 is 15 residues long. The V gene's germline CDR1 is MGHRA and CDR2 YSYEKL. Trimming took 4 bases from V and 6 from J; bases not matched to a gene: 5. The CDR3: CASSLGTSGGSEQYF. The DNA for the CDR3 is TGCGCCAGCAGCCTCGGGACTAGCGGGGGTTCCGAGCAGTACTTC.

The gene calls are TRBV7-8 and TRBJ2-6, with D uncertain. Trimming took off 4 bases at V and 4 bases at J, with 14 bases between the two ends. From germline, CDR1 is SGHVS and CDR2 FQNEAQ. CDR3 length: 16 residues. The CDR3 reads CASSSTQVEGANVLTF. The CDR3, as DNA: TGTGCCAGCAGCTCTACTCAGGTGGAAGGGGCCAACGTCCTGACTTTC.

The CDR3 DNA sequence: TGTGCCAGCAGCGTAGGAAAGGGCAGGGGGCCCCTCGAGCAGTACTTC. Protein: CASSVGKGRGPLEQYF. This chain links TRBV9 with TRBJ2-7, with 8 bases fitting TRBD1. CDR3 size: 16 residues. The V gene's germline CDR1 is SGDLS and CDR2 YYNGEE. The V and J ends lost 0 bases and 6 bases, in that order; junction bases with no gene match: 11.

V is TRBV6-5 and J is TRBJ2-5; a possible D gene is TRBD2 (5 bases). V lost 5 bases, J lost 5 bases, and 12 bases lay in between. This CDR3 has 13 amino acids. CDR1 is MNHEY and CDR2 is SVGAGI in the germline V gene. CDR3 DNA sequence: TGTGCCAGCAGTCCCGGACTCGAGGAGACCCAGTACTTC. Its protein is CASSPGLEETQYF.

The rearrangement uses TRBV21-1 and TRBJ2-7; the D segment call TRBD1 is taken from the table without a DNA check. TRBV21-1 is a pseudogene segment. CDR3 length: 16 amino acids. The CDR3 is CASSSTGSVISYEQYF. The CDR3 DNA is TGTGCCAGCAGCAGCACAGGGTCGGTGATTTCCTACGAGCAGTACTTC.

Only a few counts were recorded for this clone. The chain has TRBV27 and TRBJ2-2; the D gene is possibly TRBD2 (6 bases). The V end was cut by 1 base, the J end by 5 bases, with 14 bases between. Looked up from germline, CDR1 is MNHEY and CDR2 is SMNVEV (reference sequence). This CDR3 region has 16 residues. The CDR3 loop is CASSLLSGFWTGELFF. As DNA, the CDR3 is TGTGCCAGCAGTTTATTGAGCGGGTTTTGGACCGGGGAGCTGTTTTTT.

The CDR3 loop reads CASSFRFNTEAFF. In DNA form, the CDR3 reads TGTGCCAGCAGTTTCAGATTTAACACTGAAGCTTTCTTT. The rearrangement links TRBV28 to TRBJ1-1; no firm D call. Per the germline V gene, CDR1 is MDHEN and CDR2 is SYDVKM. V shed 3 bases and J shed 2 bases, with 7 bases lying between them. There are 13 residues in the CDR3.

The chain is built from TRBV6-6 and TRBJ1-2; 11 nucleotides align to TRBD1. The CDR3 is 14 residues long. V was pared by 6 bases and J by 8 bases, with 8 bases of the junction left unmatched. CDR1 MNHNY and CDR2 SVGAGI come from the germline V gene (reference sequence). CDR3 coding DNA: TGTGCCAGCAGACTACCGGGACAGGGGGTCGGCTACACCTTC. Its protein product is CASRLPGQGVGYTF.

V and J are TRBV12-5 and TRBJ2-1; 9 nucleotides align to TRBD2. Unmatched junction bases numbered 10, after V lost 2 bases and J lost 8 bases. Germline V gene lookup returns CDR1 LGHNT and CDR2 FRNRAP. The CDR3 length is 16 residues. CDR3 sequence reads: CASGLQRIAGVYEQFF. The CDR3 nucleotides read TGTGCTAGTGGTTTGCAGAGGATAGCGGGAGTCTATGAGCAGTTCTTC.

The chain joins TRBV11-2 to TRBJ2-5; 10 bases match TRBD2. The CDR3 length is 17 residues. J gave up 2 bases and V 5 bases, and 11 bases lay outside the gene matches. CDR1 SGHAT and CDR2 FQNNGV come from the germline V gene. CDR3 region: CASSVRVSGRSQETQYF. CDR3 nucleotides: TGTGCCAGCAGCGTAAGGGTTAGCGGGAGGTCACAAGAGACCCAGTACTTC. The full variable domain, rest sourced from reference TRBV11-2 and TRBJ2-5, is EAGVAQSPRYKIIEKRQSVAFWCNPISGHATLYWYQQILGQGPKLLIQFQNNGVVDDSQLPKDRFSAERLKGVDSTLKIQPAKLEDSAVYLCASSVRVSGRSQETQYFGPGTRLLVL.

The V and J genes are TRBV28 and TRBJ1-1, with D possibly being TRBD1 (6 bases). The CDR3 has 20 amino acids. The germline gives CDR1 MDHEN, CDR2 SYDVKM. Trimming cost V 3 bases and J 10 bases, with 36 bases left between them. In DNA, the CDR3 is TGTGCCAGCAGTTTTTCCTCGTGGCGTGCCTGGGGGCGCGACCGCCCTACAGCTTTCTTT. This sequence encodes CASSFSSWRAWGRDRPTAFF.

This chain joins TRBV28 and TRBJ2-7; D ambiguous. Trimming stripped 2 bases from V and 8 bases from J, with 10 bases between. Germline CDR1 and CDR2: MDHEN and SYDVKM. There are 12 residues in the CDR3. The CDR3 bases are TGTGCCAGCAGTTTAAAACGGTCGCAGCAGTACTTC. It translates to CASSLKRSQQYF.

The chain recombines TRBV2 with TRBJ1-5; D perhaps matches TRBD1 (6 bases). CDR1 and CDR2 from the germline V gene are SNHLY and FYNNEI. V shed 7 bases and J shed 9 bases, with 19 bases lying between them. CDR3 size: 14 residues. CDR3 sequence (DNA): TGTGCCAGCACCAGGGGACCGCAAGGAGGGCCCCAGCATTTT. Amino acids: CASTRGPQGGPQHF.

This clone has a single count. The V gene is TRBV2, the J gene TRBJ1-2; TRBD1 might be the D (6 bases). CDR3 size: 11 residues. Germline V gene sequence: CDR1 SNHLY, CDR2 FYNNEI. V lost 6 bases and J lost 8, with 10 bases in between. The CDR3 DNA reads as TGTGCCAGCAGGTGGACAGAAGGCTACACCTTC. Protein product: CASRWTEGYTF. The full variable domain, in which reference TRBV2 and TRBJ1-2 provide the parts outside the CDR3, is EPEVTQTPSHQVTQMGQEVILRCVPISNHLYFYWYRQILGQKVEFLVSFYNNEISEKSEIFDDQFSVERPDGSNFTLKIRSTKLEDSAMYFCASRWTEGYTFGSGTRLTVV.